This T cell receptor beta chain derives from a study of T cells in Graves' hyperthyroidism and ophthalmopathy. Participants, patients aged 18 to 65, had newly diagnosed hyperthyroidism with a duration under 2 months. The CDR3 regions of TCR beta were amplified from RNA transcripts. With the HTBI primer set, the TCR CDR3 went through a first round of RT-PCR. MiXCR was run by TCRdb on the multiplex PCR reads, yielding one entry per CDR3 protein. The sample yields 550,000 to 650,000 distinct CDR3 sequences, 11% to 15% seen once. The CDR3 contains 14 residues. The germline gives CDR1 MDHEN, CDR2 SYDVKM. V was trimmed by 3 bases and J by 7 bases, leaving 10 bases between them.

The chain employs TRBV28 and TRBJ1-6, with D unclear. Sample: blood. The origin of this receptor is a woman aged 30 to 39 with Graves' hyperthyroidism that later progressed to Graves' ophthalmopathy. As DNA, the CDR3 is TGTGCCAGCAGTTTGAGAACAGTCAATTCACCCCTCCACTTT. This codes for CASSLRTVNSPLHF.